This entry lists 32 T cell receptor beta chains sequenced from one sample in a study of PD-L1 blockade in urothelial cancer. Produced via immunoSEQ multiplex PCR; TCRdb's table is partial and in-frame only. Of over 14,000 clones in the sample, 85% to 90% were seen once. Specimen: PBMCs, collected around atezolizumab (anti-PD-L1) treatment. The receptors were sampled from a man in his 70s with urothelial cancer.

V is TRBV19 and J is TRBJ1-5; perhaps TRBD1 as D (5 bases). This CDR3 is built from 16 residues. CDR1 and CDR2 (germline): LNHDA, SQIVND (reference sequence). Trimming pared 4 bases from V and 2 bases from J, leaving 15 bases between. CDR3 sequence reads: CASSTKAGFGNQPQHF. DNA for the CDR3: TGTGCCAGTAGTACAAAGGCAGGGTTTGGCAATCAGCCCCAGCATTTT.

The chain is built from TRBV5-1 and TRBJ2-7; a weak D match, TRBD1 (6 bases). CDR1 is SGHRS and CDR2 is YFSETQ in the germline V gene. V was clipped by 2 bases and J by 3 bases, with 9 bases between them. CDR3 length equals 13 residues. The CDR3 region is CASSLTGSYEQYF. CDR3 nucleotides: TGCGCCAGCAGCTTAACAGGGAGCTACGAGCAGTACTTC.

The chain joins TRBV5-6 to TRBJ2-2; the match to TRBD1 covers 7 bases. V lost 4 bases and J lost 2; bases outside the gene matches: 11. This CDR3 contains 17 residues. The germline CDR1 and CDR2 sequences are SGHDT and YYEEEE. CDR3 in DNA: TGTGCCAGCAGCAAAACAGGGACAGATTTTAACACCGGGGAGCTGTTTTTT. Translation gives CASSKTGTDFNTGELFF.

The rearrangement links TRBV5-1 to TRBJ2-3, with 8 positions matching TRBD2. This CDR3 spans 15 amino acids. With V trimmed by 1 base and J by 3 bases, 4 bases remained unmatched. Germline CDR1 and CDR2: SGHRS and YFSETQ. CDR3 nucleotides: TGCGCCAGCAGCTTGAATCCGGGGGGGACAGATACGCAGTATTTT. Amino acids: CASSLNPGGTDTQYF.

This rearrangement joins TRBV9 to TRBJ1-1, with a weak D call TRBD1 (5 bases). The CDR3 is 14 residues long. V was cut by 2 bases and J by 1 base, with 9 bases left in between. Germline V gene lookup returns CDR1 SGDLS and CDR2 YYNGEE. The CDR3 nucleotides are TGTGCCAGCAGCGTTGCGGGGCAGAACACTGAAGCTTTCTTT. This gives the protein CASSVAGQNTEAFF.

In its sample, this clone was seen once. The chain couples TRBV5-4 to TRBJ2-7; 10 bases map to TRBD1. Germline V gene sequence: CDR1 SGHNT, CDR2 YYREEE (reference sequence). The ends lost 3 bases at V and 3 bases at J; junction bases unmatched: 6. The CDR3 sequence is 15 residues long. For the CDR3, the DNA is TGTGCCAGCAGCTCTGACAGGGGGCGCGTCTACGAGCAGTACTTC. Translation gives CASSSDRGRVYEQYF. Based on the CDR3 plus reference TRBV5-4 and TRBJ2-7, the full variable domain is ETGVTQSPTHLIKTRGQQVTLRCSSQSGHNTVSWYQQALGQGPQFIFQYYREEENGRGNFPPRFSGLQFPNYSSELNVNALELDDSALYLCASSSDRGRVYEQYFGPGTRLTVT.

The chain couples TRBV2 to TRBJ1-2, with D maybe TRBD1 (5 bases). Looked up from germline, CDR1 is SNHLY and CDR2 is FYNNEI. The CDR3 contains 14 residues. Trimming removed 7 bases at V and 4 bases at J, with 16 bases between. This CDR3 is CASKKDGGRYGYTF. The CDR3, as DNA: TGTGCCAGCAAAAAAGACGGGGGACGCTATGGCTACACCTTC.

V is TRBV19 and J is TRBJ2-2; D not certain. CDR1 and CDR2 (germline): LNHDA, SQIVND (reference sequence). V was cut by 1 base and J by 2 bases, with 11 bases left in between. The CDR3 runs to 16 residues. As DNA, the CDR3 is TGTGCCAGTAGTATAGCCCCCCTCCCTAACACCGGGGAGCTGTTTTTT. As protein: CASSIAPLPNTGELFF. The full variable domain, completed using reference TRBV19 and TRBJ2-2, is DGGITQSPKYLFRKEGQNVTLSCEQNLNHDAMYWYRQDPGQGLRLIYYSQIVNDFQKGDIAEGYSVSREKKESFPLTVTSAQKNPTAFYLCASSIAPLPNTGELFFGEGSRLTVL.

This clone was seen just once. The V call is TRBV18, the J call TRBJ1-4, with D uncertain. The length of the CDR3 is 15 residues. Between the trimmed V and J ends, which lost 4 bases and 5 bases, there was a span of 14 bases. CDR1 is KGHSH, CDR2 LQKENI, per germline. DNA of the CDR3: TGTGCCAGCTCACGTCGGGTAGACTGGAATGAAAAACTGTTTTTT. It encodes CASSRRVDWNEKLFF.

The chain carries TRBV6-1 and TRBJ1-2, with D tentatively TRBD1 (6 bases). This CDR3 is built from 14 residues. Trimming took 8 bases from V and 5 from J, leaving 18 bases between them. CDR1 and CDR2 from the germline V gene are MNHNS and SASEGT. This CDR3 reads CASRVGGRGYGYTF. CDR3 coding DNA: TGTGCCAGCCGGGTTGGAGGCAGGGGATATGGCTACACCTTC.

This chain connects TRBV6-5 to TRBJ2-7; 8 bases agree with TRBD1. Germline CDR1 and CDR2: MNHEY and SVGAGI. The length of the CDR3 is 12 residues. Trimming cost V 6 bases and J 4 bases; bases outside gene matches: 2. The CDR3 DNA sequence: TGTGCCAGCAGGCGACAGGGGTACGAGCAGTACTTC. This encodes CASRRQGYEQYF.

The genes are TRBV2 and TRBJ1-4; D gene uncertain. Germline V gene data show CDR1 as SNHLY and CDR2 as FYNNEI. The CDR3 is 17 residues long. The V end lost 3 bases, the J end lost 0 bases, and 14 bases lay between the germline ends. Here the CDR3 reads CASSELETSATNEKLFF. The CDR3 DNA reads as TGTGCCAGCAGTGAGTTAGAGACATCTGCAACTAATGAAAAACTGTTTTTT.

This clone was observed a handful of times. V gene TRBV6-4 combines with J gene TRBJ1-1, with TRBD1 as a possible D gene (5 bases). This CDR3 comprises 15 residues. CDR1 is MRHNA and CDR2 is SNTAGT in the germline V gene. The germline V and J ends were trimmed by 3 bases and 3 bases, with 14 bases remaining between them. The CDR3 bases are TGTGCCAGCAGTGATAGGGGAAGGGGTGACACTGAAGCTTTCTTT. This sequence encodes CASSDRGRGDTEAFF.

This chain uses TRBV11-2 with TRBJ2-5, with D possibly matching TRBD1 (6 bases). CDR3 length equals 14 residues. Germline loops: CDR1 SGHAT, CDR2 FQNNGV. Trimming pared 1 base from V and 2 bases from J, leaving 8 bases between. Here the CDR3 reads CASSLGGGQETQYF. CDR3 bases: TGTGCCAGCAGCTTAGGAGGGGGTCAAGAGACCCAGTACTTC.

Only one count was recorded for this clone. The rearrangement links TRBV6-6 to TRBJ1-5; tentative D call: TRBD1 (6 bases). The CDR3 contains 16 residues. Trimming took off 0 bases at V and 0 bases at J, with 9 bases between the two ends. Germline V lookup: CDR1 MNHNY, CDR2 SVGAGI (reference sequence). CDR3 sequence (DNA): TGTGCCAGCAGTTACTCGACAGGATATAGCAATCAGCCCCAGCATTTT. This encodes CASSYSTGYSNQPQHF.

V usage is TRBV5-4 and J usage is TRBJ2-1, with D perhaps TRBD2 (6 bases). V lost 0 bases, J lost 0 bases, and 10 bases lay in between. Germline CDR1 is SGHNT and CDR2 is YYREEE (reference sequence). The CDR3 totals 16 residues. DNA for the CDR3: TGTGCCAGCAGCTTGGGCGGGGACGCCTCCTACAATGAGCAGTTCTTC. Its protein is CASSLGGDASYNEQFF.

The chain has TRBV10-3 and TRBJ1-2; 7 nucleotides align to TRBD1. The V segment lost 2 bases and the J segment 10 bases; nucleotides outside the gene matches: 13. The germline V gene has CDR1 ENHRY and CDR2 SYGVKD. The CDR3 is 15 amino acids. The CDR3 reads CAISEPSTGQTDYTF. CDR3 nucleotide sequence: TGTGCCATCAGTGAGCCCAGTACGGGACAGACAGACTACACCTTC.

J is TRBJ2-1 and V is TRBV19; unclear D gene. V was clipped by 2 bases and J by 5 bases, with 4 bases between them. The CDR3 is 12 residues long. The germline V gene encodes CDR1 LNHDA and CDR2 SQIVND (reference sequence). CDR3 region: CASSIQNNEQFF. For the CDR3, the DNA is TGTGCCAGTAGTATACAGAACAATGAGCAGTTCTTC.

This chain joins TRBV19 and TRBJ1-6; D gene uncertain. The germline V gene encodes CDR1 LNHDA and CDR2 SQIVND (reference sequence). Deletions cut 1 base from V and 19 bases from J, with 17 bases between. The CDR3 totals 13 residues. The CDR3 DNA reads TGTGCCAGTAGTATAGGAGGGCAGACGTCAGTTCACTTT. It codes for CASSIGGQTSVHF.

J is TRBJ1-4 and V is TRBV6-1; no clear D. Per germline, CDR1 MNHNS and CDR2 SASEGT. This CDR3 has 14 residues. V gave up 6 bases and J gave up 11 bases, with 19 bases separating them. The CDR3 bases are TGTGCCAGCAGGGACCCGGGAGGATTGGAGAAACTGTTTTTT. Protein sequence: CASRDPGGLEKLFF.

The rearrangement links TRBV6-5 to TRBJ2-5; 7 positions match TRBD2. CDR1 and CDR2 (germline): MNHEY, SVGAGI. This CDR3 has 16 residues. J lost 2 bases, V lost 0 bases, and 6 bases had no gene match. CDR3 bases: TGTGCCAGCAGTTACTCATCCGGGGGGAGGCAAGAGACCCAGTACTTC. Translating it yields CASSYSSGGRQETQYF.

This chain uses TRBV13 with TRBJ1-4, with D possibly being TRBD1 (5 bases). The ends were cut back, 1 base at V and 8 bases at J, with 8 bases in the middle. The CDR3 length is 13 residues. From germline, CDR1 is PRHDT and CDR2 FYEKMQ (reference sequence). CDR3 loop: CASSLAGLEKLFF. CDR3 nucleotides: TGTGCCAGCAGCTTAGCAGGGTTGGAAAAACTGTTTTTT.

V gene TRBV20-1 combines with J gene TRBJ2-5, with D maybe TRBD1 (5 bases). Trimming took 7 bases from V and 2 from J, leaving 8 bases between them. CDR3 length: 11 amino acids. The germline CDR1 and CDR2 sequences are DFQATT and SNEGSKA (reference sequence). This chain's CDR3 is CSGGRQETQYF. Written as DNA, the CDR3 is TGCAGTGGGGGCAGACAAGAGACCCAGTACTTC.

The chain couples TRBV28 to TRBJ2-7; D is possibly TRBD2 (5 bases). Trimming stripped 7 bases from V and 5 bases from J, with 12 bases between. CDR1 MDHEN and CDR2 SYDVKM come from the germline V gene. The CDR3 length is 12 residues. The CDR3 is CASTRGWNEQYF. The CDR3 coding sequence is TGTGCCAGCACCCGCGGGTGGAACGAGCAGTACTTC.

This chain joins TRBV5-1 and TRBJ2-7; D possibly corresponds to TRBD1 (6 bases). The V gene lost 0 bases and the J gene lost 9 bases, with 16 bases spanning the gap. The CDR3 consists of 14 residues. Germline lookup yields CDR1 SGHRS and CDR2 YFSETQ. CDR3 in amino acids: CASSLETGNRGQYF. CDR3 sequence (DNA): TGCGCCAGCAGCTTGGAGACAGGCAACCGGGGGCAGTACTTC.

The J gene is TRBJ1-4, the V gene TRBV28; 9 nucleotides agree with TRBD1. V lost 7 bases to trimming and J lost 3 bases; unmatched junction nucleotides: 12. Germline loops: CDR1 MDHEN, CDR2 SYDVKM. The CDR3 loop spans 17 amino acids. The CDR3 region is CASNKLQGADPNEKLFF. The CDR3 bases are TGTGCCAGCAATAAACTACAGGGGGCAGATCCTAATGAAAAACTGTTTTTT. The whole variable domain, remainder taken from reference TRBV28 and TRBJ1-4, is DVKVTQSSRYLVKRTGEKVFLECVQDMDHENMFWYRQDPGLGLRLIYFSYDVKMKEKGDIPEGYSVSREKKERFSLILESASTNQTSMYLCASNKLQGADPNEKLFFGSGTQLSVL.

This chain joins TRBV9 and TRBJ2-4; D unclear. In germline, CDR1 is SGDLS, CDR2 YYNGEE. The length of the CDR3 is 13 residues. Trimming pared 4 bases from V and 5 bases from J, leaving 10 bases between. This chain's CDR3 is CASSPFTENIQYF. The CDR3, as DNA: TGTGCCAGCAGCCCTTTTACAGAAAACATTCAGTACTTC.

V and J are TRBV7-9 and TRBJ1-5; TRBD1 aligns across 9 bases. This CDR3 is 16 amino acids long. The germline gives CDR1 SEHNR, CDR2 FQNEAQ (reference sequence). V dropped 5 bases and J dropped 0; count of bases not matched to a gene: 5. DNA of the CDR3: TGTGCCAGCAGCCGGGGACAGGGCAATAGCAATCAGCCCCAGCATTTT. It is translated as CASSRGQGNSNQPQHF.

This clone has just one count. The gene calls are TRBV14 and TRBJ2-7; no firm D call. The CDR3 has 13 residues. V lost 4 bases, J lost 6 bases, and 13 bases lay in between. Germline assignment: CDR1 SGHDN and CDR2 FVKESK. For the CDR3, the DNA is TGTGCCAGCAGCCCAAGAGTAGTTTCCGAGCAGTACTTC. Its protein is CASSPRVVSEQYF. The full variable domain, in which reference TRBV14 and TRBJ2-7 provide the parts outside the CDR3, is EAGVTQFPSHSVIEKGQTVTLRCDPISGHDNLYWYRRVMGKEIKFLLHFVKESKQDESGMPNNRFLAERTGGTYSTLKVQPAELEDSGVYFCASSPRVVSEQYFGPGTRLTVT.

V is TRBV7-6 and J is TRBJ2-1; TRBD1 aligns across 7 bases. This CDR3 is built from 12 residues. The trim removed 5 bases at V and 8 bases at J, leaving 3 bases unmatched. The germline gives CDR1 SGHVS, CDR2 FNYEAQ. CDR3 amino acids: CASSDRVHEQFF. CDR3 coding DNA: TGTGCCAGCAGCGACAGGGTACATGAGCAGTTCTTC. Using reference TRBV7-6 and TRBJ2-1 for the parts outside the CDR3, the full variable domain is GAGVSQSPRYKVTKRGQDVALRCDPISGHVSLYWYRQALGQGPEFLTYFNYEAQQDKSGLPNDRFSAERPEGSISTLTIQRTEQRDSAMYRCASSDRVHEQFFGPGTRLTVL.

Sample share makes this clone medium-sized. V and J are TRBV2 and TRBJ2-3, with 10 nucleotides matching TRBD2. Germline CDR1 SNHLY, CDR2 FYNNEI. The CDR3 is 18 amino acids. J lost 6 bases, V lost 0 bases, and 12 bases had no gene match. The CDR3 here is CASSEARSGGAFGDTQYF. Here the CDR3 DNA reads TGTGCCAGCAGTGAAGCGCGGAGCGGGGGGGCCTTCGGGGATACGCAGTATTTT.

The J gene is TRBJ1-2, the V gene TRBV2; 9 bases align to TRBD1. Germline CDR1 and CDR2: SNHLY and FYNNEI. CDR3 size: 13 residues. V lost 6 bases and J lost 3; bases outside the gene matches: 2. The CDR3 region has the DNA TGTGCCAGCAGACAGGGGGCTGACTATGGCTACACCTTC. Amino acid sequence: CASRQGADYGYTF. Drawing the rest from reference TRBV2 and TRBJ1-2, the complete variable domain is EPEVTQTPSHQVTQMGQEVILRCVPISNHLYFYWYRQILGQKVEFLVSFYNNEISEKSEIFDDQFSVERPDGSNFTLKIRSTKLEDSAMYFCASRQGADYGYTFGSGTRLTVV.